Here is one T cell receptor (beta chain) with its context. What it binds is not known. CDR1 is SGHDN, CDR2 FVKESK, per germline. The CDR3 length is 16 residues. V dropped 4 bases and J dropped 5 bases, with 17 bases sitting between them. MiXCR was run by TCRdb on the reads, yielding one entry per CDR3 protein. The table shows 380,000 or so distinct CDR3 sequences, with roughly 34% occurring only once. The data stem from a study of T cell repertoires in cytomegalovirus infection. Study-wide results and limits: Accumulated public TCR beta family frequency recognized individuals carrying CMV together with the relevant HLA.

Sample: cultured PBMCs, taken from culture after CMV antigen stimulation. The source is a human donor in good health (CMV status not recorded). Some clones in this sample may be carry-over from other donors' samples. This sequence joins TRBV14 and TRBJ2-2; D remains ambiguous. CDR3: CASSRDLGIGTGELFF. The DNA of the CDR3 is TGTGCCAGCAGCCGAGACCTTGGGATTGGGACCGGGGAGCTGTTTTTT.